This TCR beta chain was sequenced during a study of T cell repertoires in cytomegalovirus infection. Study-level points and caveats: Accumulated public TCR beta family frequency recognized individuals carrying CMV together with the relevant HLA.

The CDR3 is 17 amino acids. The V gene lost 6 bases and the J gene lost 1 base, with 21 bases spanning the gap. TCRdb reprocessed the reads via MiXCR and lists one record per CDR3 protein. Counted here are fewer than 130,000 distinct CDR3 sequences, roughly 40% occurring once; the ten biggest clones make up about 76%. Comments on this clonotype: As yet, its antigen is unknown.

The material was CD8+ T cells from cultured PBMCs, obtained from culture after CMV antigen stimulation. The sequence derives from a human donor in good health (CMV status not recorded). Some clones in this sample may be carry-over from other donors' samples. The chain carries TRBV12-3 or TRBV12-4 and TRBJ1-1, with D unresolved. The DNA of the CDR3 is TGTGCCAGCAGCCCGAGCACCGGGATTTTGGCGAACACTGAAGCTTTCTTT. Protein: CASSPSTGILANTEAFF.